This TCR beta chain was identified in a study of shared clonotypes between healthy human individuals. Study-wide context: Serving as donors were two women and a few men, whose ages spanned 18 to 49. The study used three CD4 naive, three CD4 memory, two CD8 naive and one CD8 memory plate per donor.

Naive CD8 cells, CD45RO-negative and positively selected for CCR7, excluded terminally differentiated effector memory CD45RA+ cells. This CDR3 comprises 15 residues. The germline V gene has CDR1 SNHLY and CDR2 FYNNEI. Trimming removed 6 bases from V and 7 bases from J, with 16 bases in between. Assay runs were performed at deep level. TCRdb keeps only in-frame clones here, not all; method: immunoSEQ multiplex PCR. The sample contains roughly 2,000,000 clones, approximately 94% of which appear only once. This TCR came from a man between 18 and 35 years old in good health. Specimen: naive CD8+ T cells sorted from blood. J is TRBJ1-6 and V is TRBV2; D gene uncertain. As DNA, the CDR3 is TGTGCCAGCAGGGACCTCCCGGGTCCAAATTCACCCCTCCACTTT. Protein product: CASRDLPGPNSPLHF.